The 14 T cell receptor beta chains presented below share a single source sample, sequenced in a study of blood T cell repertoires in COVID-19 (dated by TCRdb to the early 2020s). The library was prepared using the immunoSEQ multiplex PCR assay. Sourced from immuneACCESS, this table was stored by TCRdb with only in-frame sequences that have V and J called. A share of the clones is absent; for the studies checked, an unresolved V gene accounts for under half, and the remainder has no known explanation. Present in this sample are approximately 67,000 clones, 65% to 90% of which were seen just once. The ten most abundant clones make up about 6.9% of the sample. What was sequenced was peripheral blood. Every receptor here comes from a man aged 60 to 75 with acute or convalescent COVID-19.

V and J are TRBV7-2 and TRBJ2-2, with D perhaps TRBD1 (5 bases). V lost 5 bases and J 2 bases, leaving 12 bases between the germline ends. Germline lookup yields CDR1 SGHTA and CDR2 FQGNSA. CDR3 length equals 15 residues. The CDR3 region has the DNA TGTGCCAGCAGCGGGCGACAGAGTAACACCGGGGAGCTGTTTTTT. Translation gives CASSGRQSNTGELFF.

The chain joins TRBV7-2 to TRBJ1-2, with a tentative D call TRBD1 (6 bases). The CDR3 spans 15 residues. Deletions cut 5 bases from V and 0 bases from J, with 13 bases between. Per the germline V gene, CDR1 is SGHTA and CDR2 is FQGNSA. The CDR3 coding sequence is TGTGCCAGCAGCCCCAGGACAGCGTCTAACTATGGCTACACCTTC. Residues: CASSPRTASNYGYTF.

The gene calls are TRBV5-4 and TRBJ2-2, with 7 bases identical to TRBD1. Germline V gene sequence: CDR1 SGHNT, CDR2 YYREEE (reference sequence). CDR3 length equals 14 residues. With V trimmed by 10 bases and J by 2 bases, 8 bases remained unmatched. CDR3 protein: CALRGGINTGELFF. The CDR3 DNA sequence: TGTGCCTTGAGAGGGGGCATAAACACCGGGGAGCTGTTTTTT.

The rearrangement uses TRBV19 and TRBJ1-1, with D maybe TRBD1 (5 bases). The V and J ends lost 7 bases and 1 base respectively, with 10 bases between them. Germline V lookup: CDR1 LNHDA, CDR2 SQIVND (reference sequence). The CDR3 is 13 residues long. The CDR3 here is CASKDTQNTEAFF. The CDR3 nucleotides read TGTGCCAGTAAGGACACCCAGAACACTGAAGCTTTCTTT.

The V call is TRBV29-1, the J call TRBJ1-4, with a weak D call TRBD1 (5 bases). Between the trimmed V and J ends, which lost 6 bases and 8 bases, there was a span of 10 bases. CDR3 size: 11 residues. Germline V lookup: CDR1 SQVTM, CDR2 ANQGSEA. The CDR3 bases are TGCAGCGTGGGGCTACAAGAAAAACTGTTTTTT. Encoded protein: CSVGLQEKLFF.

This clone was recorded once. The V and J genes are TRBV11-2 and TRBJ2-5; D perhaps matches TRBD2 (5 bases). CDR1 SGHAT and CDR2 FQNNGV come from the germline V gene. Deletions cut 3 bases from V and 5 bases from J, with 16 bases between. This CDR3 is 15 amino acids long. The CDR3 spells CASSLAEASRETQYF. Here the CDR3 DNA reads TGTGCCAGCAGCTTGGCCGAGGCTAGCCGGGAGACCCAGTACTTC.

The J gene is TRBJ1-3, the V gene TRBV15; 9 bases are a match to TRBD1. V dropped 0 bases and J dropped 1; count of bases not matched to a gene: 7. CDR3 length: 18 residues. Germline loops: CDR1 LNHNV, CDR2 YYDKDF (reference sequence). DNA of the CDR3: TGTGCCACCAGCAGAGATACGGGACAGGGAGGATCTGGAAACACCATATATTTT. This encodes CATSRDTGQGGSGNTIYF.

The V and J genes are TRBV4-3 and TRBJ1-1, with 7 bases fitting TRBD1. Germline assignment: CDR1 LGHNA and CDR2 YSLEER. The CDR3 runs to 12 residues. The J segment lost 8 bases and the V segment lost 1 base, leaving 1 base of the junction unmatched. For the CDR3, the DNA is TGCGCCAGCAGCCAAGTAGGGGGCGAAGCTTTCTTT. This encodes CASSQVGGEAFF.

This clone turned up a few times. Within the sample, other DNA sequences also encode this same CDR3. The V gene is TRBV12-3 or TRBV12-4, the J gene TRBJ2-5, with D possibly TRBD1 on 6 matching bases. The CDR3 has 13 amino acids. Trimming pared 3 bases from V and 5 bases from J, leaving 10 bases between. The CDR3 DNA sequence: TGTGCCAGCAGTTTCAGGGGCTGGGAGACCCAGTACTTC. It translates to CASSFRGWETQYF.

This chain links TRBV6-2 or TRBV6-3 with TRBJ1-5; TRBD1 is a possible D gene (6 bases). CDR1 is MNHEY, CDR2 SVGEGT, per germline. The CDR3 loop spans 12 amino acids. Trimming pared 3 bases from V and 7 bases from J, leaving 7 bases between. CDR3 coding DNA: TGTGCCAGCAGTTATCAGGGGCAGCCCCAGCATTTT. Protein: CASSYQGQPQHF.

This rearrangement joins TRBV7-9 to TRBJ1-1, with D unclear. V was trimmed by 4 bases and J by 13 bases, leaving 16 bases between them. Germline-derived CDR1 and CDR2 are SEHNR and FQNEAQ (reference sequence). This CDR3 spans 12 amino acids. The CDR3, as DNA: TGTGCCAGCAGCTCGTACTCGGCGGAGCTTTTCTTT. Translation gives CASSSYSAELFF.

The chain uses TRBV7-2 and TRBJ1-2; no firm D call. Germline values: CDR1 SGHTA, CDR2 FQGNSA. The CDR3 is 11 amino acids. Trimming left V 8 bases short and J 7 bases short, with 11 bases between. The CDR3 spells CASAVRSGYTF. In nucleotides, the CDR3 is TGTGCCAGCGCGGTTAGATCTGGCTACACCTTC. The full variable domain, in which reference TRBV7-2 and TRBJ1-2 provide the parts outside the CDR3, is GAGVSQSPSNKVTEKGKDVELRCDPISGHTALYWYRQSLGQGLEFLIYFQGNSAPDKSGLPSDRFSAERTGGSVSTLTIQRTQQEDSAVYLCASAVRSGYTFGSGTRLTVV.

The chain carries TRBV2 and TRBJ2-2, with D possibly matching TRBD1 (5 bases). The CDR3 loop spans 16 amino acids. The V gene's germline CDR1 is SNHLY and CDR2 FYNNEI. V was clipped by 2 bases and J by 4 bases, with 14 bases between them. DNA for the CDR3: TGTGCCAGCAGTGAAATGTCAGGGCGTGGCACCGGGGAGCTGTTTTTT. This sequence encodes CASSEMSGRGTGELFF.

This rearrangement joins TRBV7-9 to TRBJ1-4; D is possibly TRBD1 (5 bases). V was cut by 5 bases and J by 7 bases, with 17 bases left in between. Germline V gene sequence: CDR1 SEHNR, CDR2 FQNEAQ (reference sequence). CDR3 length: 15 amino acids. CDR3 nucleotide sequence: TGTGCCAGCAGCCCGGGGGGAGCTGGGGGTGAAAAACTGTTTTTT. This codes for CASSPGGAGGEKLFF.